This T cell receptor (beta chain) was sequenced for a study of cytomegalovirus exposure and HLA in healthy donors. Trimming cost V 3 bases and J 7 bases, with 4 bases left between them. Germline V gives CDR1 SNHLY, CDR2 FYNNEI. This CDR3 region has 12 residues. PCR employed 60 Vbeta and 13 Jbeta primers. TCRdb's table, derived via immunoSEQ multiplex PCR, lists solely in-frame clones and lacks some. The table shows tens of thousands of clones, with 60% to 85% occurring only once. The chain links TRBV2 to TRBJ1-6; the D is unclear. This receptor was obtained from a man between 40 and 49 years old in good health and CMV-seronegative. The sequenced sample consisted of PBMCs. This chain's CDR3 is CASSEQNSPLHF. For the CDR3, the DNA is TGTGCCAGCAGTGAGCAGAATTCACCCCTCCACTTT.